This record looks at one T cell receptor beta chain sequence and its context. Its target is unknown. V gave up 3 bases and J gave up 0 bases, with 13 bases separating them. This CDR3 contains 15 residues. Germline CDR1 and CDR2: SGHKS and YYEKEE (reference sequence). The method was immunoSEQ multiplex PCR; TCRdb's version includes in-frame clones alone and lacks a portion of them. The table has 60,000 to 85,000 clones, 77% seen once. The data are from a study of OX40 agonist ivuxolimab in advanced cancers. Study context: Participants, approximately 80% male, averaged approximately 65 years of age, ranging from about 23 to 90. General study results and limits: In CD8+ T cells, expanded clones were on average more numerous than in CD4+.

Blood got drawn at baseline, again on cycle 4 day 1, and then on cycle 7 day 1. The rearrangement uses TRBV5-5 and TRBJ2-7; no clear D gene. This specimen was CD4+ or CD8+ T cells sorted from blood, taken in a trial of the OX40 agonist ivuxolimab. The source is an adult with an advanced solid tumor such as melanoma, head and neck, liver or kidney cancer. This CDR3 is CASSSAPISSYEQYF. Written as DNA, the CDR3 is TGTGCCAGCAGCTCAGCTCCGATTAGCTCCTACGAGCAGTACTTC.